The entry below describes one TCR beta chain. Grouping used clinical history reported by participants in a survey and questionnaire. Recovery among Cohort 3 donors was established by two negative PCRs, clearance, or symptom resolution. The source of the sample is a study of blood T cell repertoires in COVID-19. Study as a whole: Sources were T cells, B-cell-depleted T cells, or PBMCs; the material itself was cDNA or gDNA.

The protocol was immunoSEQ multiplex PCR, while the TCRdb copy is restricted to in-frame clones and leaves out a portion. In the table there are approximately 150,000 clones, 65% to 90% of which are singletons. Germline V gives CDR1 SGHTA, CDR2 FQGNSA. The CDR3 has 13 residues. V lost 6 bases to trimming and J lost 1 base, with 9 bases between them. Sequencing was carried out using PBMCs or T cells enriched from blood (not recorded which). The genes are TRBV7-2 and TRBJ1-1; the D gene is possibly TRBD1 (5 bases). The receptor comes from a man in his forties or fifties who had recovered from COVID-19. The CDR3 loop is CASRQQENTEAFF. The CDR3 coding sequence is TGTGCCAGCAGACAACAGGAGAACACTGAAGCTTTCTTT.